The 5 T cell receptor beta chains given below trace back to one sample, sequenced in a study of cytotoxic CD8 clonotypes in ibrutinib-treated CLL. Only in-frame clones appear in the TCRdb table, and some are missing; sequencing was by immunoSEQ multiplex PCR. Among about 130,000 clones, approximately 80% were seen once, and the ten largest hold more than 10%. The material was PBMCs, obtained after 12 months of ibrutinib treatment. These receptors came from a human donor with chronic lymphocytic leukemia.

The chain combines TRBV29-1 with TRBJ1-1, with TRBD1 matching 8 bases. CDR1 SQVTM and CDR2 ANQGSEA come from the germline V gene. The CDR3 runs 15 residues. The CDR3 region has the DNA TGCAGTGTGGGGCAGGGGGCGAGAGGGAACACTGAAGCTTTCTTT. This translates into CSVGQGARGNTEAFF.

The chain employs TRBV2 and TRBJ1-5, with D possibly being TRBD1 (5 bases). The CDR3 totals 14 residues. Germline V gives CDR1 SNHLY, CDR2 FYNNEI. The V gene lost 6 bases and the J gene lost 6 bases, with 15 bases spanning the gap. Written as DNA, the CDR3 is TGTGCCAGCAGCGGGCAGGGATTGATTCAGCCCCAGCATTTT. It specifies CASSGQGLIQPQHF.

The chain recombines TRBV7-3 with TRBJ2-5, with D possibly matching TRBD2 (5 bases). Germline V CDR1 and CDR2: SGHTA, FQGTGA. The CDR3 is 13 amino acids. Between the trimmed V and J ends, which lost 2 bases and 5 bases, there was a span of 9 bases. The CDR3 sequence: CASSLLAGETQYF. Here the CDR3 DNA reads TGTGCCAGCAGCTTACTAGCCGGTGAGACCCAGTACTTC.

J is TRBJ2-7 and V is TRBV6-5; the D gene is possibly TRBD2 (6 bases). The V gene lost 6 bases and the J gene lost 11 bases, with 14 bases spanning the gap. The CDR3 contains 11 residues. Looked up from germline, CDR1 is MNHEY and CDR2 is SVGAGI. The CDR3 region has the DNA TGTGCCAGCAGATCTCCGGGAGTTGAGTACTTC. The encoded protein is CASRSPGVEYF.

The chain couples TRBV30 to TRBJ1-2; no definite D call. The V end was cut by 4 bases, the J end by 3 bases, with 12 bases between. The length of the CDR3 is 13 residues. Germline V gene lookup returns CDR1 GTSNPN and CDR2 SVGIG (reference sequence). The CDR3 loop reads CAWNKELDYGYTF. As DNA, the CDR3 is TGTGCCTGGAATAAGGAATTGGACTATGGCTACACCTTC.